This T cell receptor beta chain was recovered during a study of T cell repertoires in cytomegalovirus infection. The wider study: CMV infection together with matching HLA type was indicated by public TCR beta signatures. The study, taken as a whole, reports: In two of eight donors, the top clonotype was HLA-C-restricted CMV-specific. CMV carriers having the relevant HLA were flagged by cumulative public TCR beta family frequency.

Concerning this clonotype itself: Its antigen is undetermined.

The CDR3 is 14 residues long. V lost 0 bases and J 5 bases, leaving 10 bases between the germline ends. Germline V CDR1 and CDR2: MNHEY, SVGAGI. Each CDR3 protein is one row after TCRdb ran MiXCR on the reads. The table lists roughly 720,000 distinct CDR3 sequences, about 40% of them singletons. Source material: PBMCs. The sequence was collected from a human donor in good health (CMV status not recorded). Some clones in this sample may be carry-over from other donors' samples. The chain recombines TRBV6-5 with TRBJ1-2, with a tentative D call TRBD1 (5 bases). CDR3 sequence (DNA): TGTGCCAGCAGTTACTCGACCGGGGCATATGGCTACACCTTC. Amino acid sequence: CASSYSTGAYGYTF.